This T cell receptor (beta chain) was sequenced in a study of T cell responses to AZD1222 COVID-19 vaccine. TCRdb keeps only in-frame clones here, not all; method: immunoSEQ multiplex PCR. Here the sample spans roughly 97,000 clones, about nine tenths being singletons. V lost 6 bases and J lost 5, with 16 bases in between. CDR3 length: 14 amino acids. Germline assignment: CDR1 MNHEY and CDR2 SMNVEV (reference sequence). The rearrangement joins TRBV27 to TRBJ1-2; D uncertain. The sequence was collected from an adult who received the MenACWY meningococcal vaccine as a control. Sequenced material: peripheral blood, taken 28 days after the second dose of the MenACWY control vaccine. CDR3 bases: TGTGCCAGCAGATCTGCCGGCAGCGGGTATGGCTACACCTTC. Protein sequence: CASRSAGSGYGYTF.